Following are 32 T cell receptor beta chains from one sample sequenced in a study of blood T cell repertoires in COVID-19. TCRdb's table, derived via immunoSEQ multiplex PCR, lists solely in-frame clones and lacks some. The data contain approximately 220,000 clones, about 80% of them singletons. The sample consisted of PBMCs or T cells enriched from blood (not recorded which). The receptors stem from a woman between 35 and 50 years old with acute COVID-19.

This clone has just one count. The chain is built from TRBV9 and TRBJ1-4; D remains unclear. The CDR3 runs to 16 residues. Trimming cost V 1 base and J 8 bases, with 18 bases left between them. Germline CDR1 is SGDLS and CDR2 is YYNGEE. CDR3 region: CASSVTPVTEVEKLFF. Written as DNA, the CDR3 is TGTGCCAGCAGCGTAACCCCTGTTACGGAGGTGGAAAAACTGTTTTTT.

The J gene is TRBJ1-3, the V gene TRBV28; TRBD1 matches at 7 bases. This CDR3 is 14 amino acids long. V shed 2 bases and J 3 bases; nucleotides not matched to a gene: 1. Germline V lookup: CDR1 MDHEN, CDR2 SYDVKM. This CDR3 reads CASSLAGGGNTIYF. The CDR3 DNA is TGTGCCAGCAGTTTAGCAGGGGGTGGAAACACCATATATTTT.

This chain connects TRBV6-6 to TRBJ2-7, with D possibly matching TRBD1 (5 bases). CDR1 is MNHNY, CDR2 SVGAGI, per germline (reference sequence). The CDR3 runs 15 residues. Trimming removed 6 bases at V and 4 bases at J, with 19 bases between. The CDR3 here is CASSGSQDHRYEQYF. The CDR3 nucleotides are TGTGCCAGCAGCGGGTCACAGGACCATCGATACGAGCAGTACTTC.

The chain links TRBV14 to TRBJ2-7, with 9 positions matching TRBD1. Germline loops: CDR1 SGHDN, CDR2 FVKESK. The CDR3 has 15 amino acids. With 4 bases clipped from V and 0 bases from J, the junction kept 4 bases outside the gene matches. This CDR3 reads CASSPAGQGSYEQYF. The CDR3 bases are TGTGCCAGCAGCCCCGCGGGACAGGGCTCCTACGAGCAGTACTTC.

The chain carries TRBV7-3 and TRBJ1-5, with 8 nucleotides matching TRBD1. Germline V lookup: CDR1 SGHTA, CDR2 FQGTGA. The CDR3 runs to 13 residues. J was trimmed by 8 bases and V by 6 bases; bases with no gene match: 6. CDR3 DNA: TGTGCCAGCAGTTTTGGACAGGGAGAGCCCCAGCATTTT. This sequence encodes CASSFGQGEPQHF.

This clone was recorded once. The chain has TRBV28 and TRBJ1-2; D gene unclear. V was shortened by 4 bases and J by 8 bases, with 20 bases between the two germline ends. In germline, CDR1 is MDHEN, CDR2 SYDVKM. The CDR3 has 15 amino acids. CDR3 nucleotide sequence: TGTGCCAGCAGTTACACAACCCCCGAACTAAGAGGCTACACCTTC. Translating gives CASSYTTPELRGYTF.

This sequence joins TRBV15 and TRBJ1-4; weak D call: TRBD1 (5 bases). This CDR3 spans 17 amino acids. V lost 9 bases to trimming and J lost 2 bases, with 22 bases between them. Germline V gives CDR1 LNHNV, CDR2 YYDKDF (reference sequence). CDR3 nucleotide sequence: TGTGCCACTAGTAGGGGAACTAGCAGGGCCACTAATGAAAAACTGTTTTTT. Translated: CATSRGTSRATNEKLFF.

The chain uses TRBV30 and TRBJ1-4; D might be TRBD1 (6 bases). Deletions cut 5 bases from V and 4 bases from J, with 11 bases between. Looked up from germline, CDR1 is GTSNPN and CDR2 is SVGIG (reference sequence). There are 13 residues in the CDR3. The CDR3 spells CAWDGQFNEKLFF. The CDR3, as DNA: TGTGCCTGGGACGGACAGTTTAATGAAAAACTGTTTTTT.

The chain uses TRBV11-2 and TRBJ2-5, with a tentative D call TRBD2 (6 bases). Trimming stripped 5 bases from V and 2 bases from J, with 9 bases between. There are 13 residues in the CDR3. Germline lookup yields CDR1 SGHAT and CDR2 FQNNGV. The CDR3 is CASSGGIQETQYF. Written as DNA, the CDR3 is TGTGCCAGCAGCGGGGGGATTCAAGAGACCCAGTACTTC.

The V and J genes are TRBV27 and TRBJ2-2; tentative D call: TRBD2 (5 bases). The V gene lost 2 bases and the J gene lost 3 bases, with 13 bases spanning the gap. The germline CDR1 and CDR2 sequences are MNHEY and SMNVEV (reference sequence). The CDR3 covers 16 residues. In DNA form, the CDR3 reads TGTGCCAGCAGTTTAGTCGGCGGGTCGGACACCGGGGAGCTGTTTTTT. Encoded protein: CASSLVGGSDTGELFF.

The chain links TRBV5-4 to TRBJ2-1; D is perhaps TRBD2 (6 bases). This CDR3 region has 15 residues. CDR1 is SGHNT, CDR2 YYREEE, per germline (reference sequence). The germline V and J ends were trimmed by 3 bases and 4 bases, with 14 bases remaining between them. CDR3 coding DNA: TGTGCCAGCAGCTCGGGCGGTCGGGAGTACAATGAGCAGTTCTTC. This codes for CASSSGGREYNEQFF.

The rearrangement uses TRBV5-6 and TRBJ1-5; tentatively, D is TRBD1 (6 bases). Trimming took off 3 bases at V and 3 bases at J, with 10 bases between the two ends. The V gene's germline CDR1 is SGHDT and CDR2 YYEEEE. CDR3 length equals 14 residues. The CDR3 reads CASSYQGLNQPQHF. CDR3 DNA sequence: TGTGCCAGCAGCTATCAGGGGCTCAATCAGCCCCAGCATTTT.

The V and J genes are TRBV19 and TRBJ1-2; 9 nucleotides match TRBD1. V dropped 4 bases and J dropped 2; count of bases not matched to a gene: 11. Germline CDR1 reads LNHDA; CDR2 reads SQIVND (reference sequence). The CDR3 is 17 amino acids. The CDR3 loop reads CASSSPGTGTWNYGYTF. DNA of the CDR3: TGTGCCAGTAGTAGCCCCGGGACAGGGACCTGGAACTATGGCTACACCTTC. Using reference TRBV19 and TRBJ1-2 for the parts outside the CDR3, the full variable domain is DGGITQSPKYLFRKEGQNVTLSCEQNLNHDAMYWYRQDPGQGLRLIYYSQIVNDFQKGDIAEGYSVSREKKESFPLTVTSAQKNPTAFYLCASSSPGTGTWNYGYTFGSGTRLTVV.

This clone was recorded only once. V and J are TRBV28 and TRBJ1-2; tentatively, D is TRBD1 (6 bases). The CDR3 contains 15 residues. V lost 3 bases and J lost 2, with 13 bases in between. The germline V gene has CDR1 MDHEN and CDR2 SYDVKM. Written as DNA, the CDR3 is TGTGCCAGCAGTTTCAGGGGATCTGGAAACTATGGCTACACCTTC. As protein: CASSFRGSGNYGYTF.

The genes are TRBV6-2 or TRBV6-3 and TRBJ2-7; maybe TRBD2 (6 bases). V was clipped by 0 bases and J by 4 bases, with 10 bases between them. The length of the CDR3 is 14 residues. Looked up from germline, CDR1 is MNHEY and CDR2 is SVGEGT. CDR3 loop: CASSYSFGSYEQYF. The CDR3 DNA reads as TGTGCCAGCAGTTACTCTTTCGGGAGTTACGAGCAGTACTTC.

This chain joins TRBV18 and TRBJ2-7, with TRBD1 matching 7 bases. The CDR3 sequence is 15 residues long. The V segment lost 5 bases and the J segment 4 bases; nucleotides outside the gene matches: 11. Per the germline V gene, CDR1 is KGHSH and CDR2 is LQKENI. The CDR3 bases are TGTGCCAGCTCATACGACAGGGCGGTGGAATACGAGCAGTACTTC. Its translation: CASSYDRAVEYEQYF.

The rearrangement joins TRBV4-1 to TRBJ1-2; no definite D call. This CDR3 contains 13 residues. Deletions cut 1 base from V and 8 bases from J, with 11 bases between. Germline V gene sequence: CDR1 MGHRA, CDR2 YSYEKL. CDR3 loop: CASSQVGYGGYTF. In nucleotides, the CDR3 is TGCGCCAGCAGCCAAGTCGGGTACGGAGGCTACACCTTC.

This sequence joins TRBV7-8 and TRBJ1-1; D may be TRBD1 (6 bases). CDR1 is SGHVS and CDR2 is FQNEAQ in the germline V gene. The CDR3 runs 12 residues. The V end was cut by 4 bases, the J end by 6 bases, with 9 bases between. The CDR3 region is CASSSQGPEAFF. The CDR3 nucleotides read TGTGCCAGCAGCTCCCAGGGGCCTGAAGCTTTCTTT.

The genes are TRBV5-7 and TRBJ1-1; perhaps TRBD1 as D (6 bases). TRBV5-7 is placed among ORFs of uncertain function. Deletions cut 6 bases from V and 5 bases from J, with 29 bases between. The CDR3 contains 18 residues. The CDR3 DNA reads as TGTGCCAGCACCCCTATAGTCCCCTCAACAGGGAGGGGGACTGAAGCTTTCTTT. This translates into CASTPIVPSTGRGTEAFF.

Written as DNA, the CDR3 is TGTGCCAGTAGGGACAGGCTACGTAATGAAAAACTGTTTTTT. The encoded protein is CASRDRLRNEKLFF. This sequence joins TRBV19 and TRBJ1-4, with 7 bases lining up with TRBD1. This CDR3 region has 14 residues. Germline loops: CDR1 LNHDA, CDR2 SQIVND (reference sequence). Trimming at V came to 6 bases and at J to 4 bases, leaving 5 bases not matched to a gene.

This chain joins TRBV4-1 and TRBJ1-1; D not resolved. CDR3 length equals 14 residues. Trimming pared 5 bases from V and 4 bases from J, leaving 14 bases between. CDR1 is MGHRA and CDR2 is YSYEKL in the germline V gene. This chain's CDR3 is CASSVRLVATEAFF. CDR3 coding DNA: TGCGCCAGCAGCGTTAGACTGGTAGCCACTGAAGCTTTCTTT.

V and J are TRBV5-1 and TRBJ1-1; TRBD1 agrees at 10 bases. Germline CDR1 and CDR2: SGHRS and YFSETQ. The CDR3 is made up of 18 amino acids. V lost 1 base, J lost 4 bases, and 13 bases stayed unmatched. DNA of the CDR3: TGCGCCAGCAGCTTGCCTCAGGACAGGGGGTCGGAGGGCACTGAAGCTTTCTTT. Translation gives CASSLPQDRGSEGTEAFF. Based on the CDR3 plus reference TRBV5-1 and TRBJ1-1, the full variable domain is KAGVTQTPRYLIKTRGQQVTLSCSPISGHRSVSWYQQTPGQGLQFLFEYFSETQRNKGNFPGRFSGRQFSNSRSEMNVSTLELGDSALYLCASSLPQDRGSEGTEAFFGQGTRLTVV.

The chain recombines TRBV3-1 (or the pseudogene TRBV3-2) with TRBJ1-4; D might be TRBD1 (5 bases). V was clipped by 2 bases and J by 6 bases, with 19 bases between them. There are 17 residues in the CDR3. The germline gives CDR1 LGHDT, CDR2 YNNKEL (reference sequence). The CDR3 protein is CASSQFRGHVEDEKLFF. The CDR3 nucleotides read TGTGCCAGCAGCCAATTCCGTGGACATGTAGAAGATGAAAAACTGTTTTTT.

The rearrangement uses TRBV7-3 and TRBJ2-2; 9 positions match TRBD1. There are 18 residues in the CDR3. Germline V gene lookup returns CDR1 SGHTA and CDR2 FQGTGA. V was clipped by 1 base and J by 1 base; unmatched bases: 7. The CDR3 region is CASSLISGGQGNTGELFF. The CDR3, as DNA: TGTGCCAGCAGCTTAATTAGTGGGGGACAGGGGAACACCGGGGAGCTGTTTTTT. Together with reference TRBV7-3 and TRBJ2-2, the CDR3 gives the full variable domain: GAGVSQTPSNKVTEKGKYVELRCDPISGHTALYWYRQSLGQGPEFLIYFQGTGAADDSGLPNDRFFAVRPEGSVSTLKIQRTERGDSAVYLCASSLISGGQGNTGELFFGEGSRLTVL.

This CDR3 reads CSVGEGGHGYTF. The DNA of the CDR3 is TGCAGCGTGGGGGAGGGGGGCCATGGCTACACCTTC. The V call is TRBV29-1, the J call TRBJ1-2, with D perhaps matching TRBD1 (6 bases). CDR3 length: 12 residues. Germline CDR1 and CDR2: SQVTM and ANQGSEA. The V end lost 6 bases, the J end lost 6 bases, and 14 bases lay between the germline ends.

The V and J genes are TRBV6-1 and TRBJ2-5; 7 bases are a match to TRBD2. V shed 3 bases and J 0 bases; nucleotides not matched to a gene: 10. Looked up from germline, CDR1 is MNHNS and CDR2 is SASEGT. The length of the CDR3 is 17 residues. The CDR3 DNA follows: TGTGCCAGCAGTGAGGGGGGGGGACTTCTGTACCAAGAGACCCAGTACTTC. It is translated as CASSEGGGLLYQETQYF.

The chain has TRBV4-1 and TRBJ1-2; 10 bases line up with TRBD1. The germline V gene has CDR1 MGHRA and CDR2 YSYEKL. V lost 4 bases, J lost 4 bases, and 9 bases stayed unmatched. The CDR3 extends over 16 amino acids. CDR3 region: CASSLSRTGGTYGYTF. The CDR3 DNA sequence: TGCGCCAGCAGCCTATCACGGACAGGGGGTACCTATGGCTACACCTTC.

The chain recombines TRBV27 with TRBJ2-1; 7 bases align to TRBD2. Per germline, CDR1 MNHEY and CDR2 SMNVEV (reference sequence). There are 14 residues in the CDR3. With V trimmed by 6 bases and J by 7 bases, 9 bases remained unmatched. The DNA of the CDR3 is TGTGCCAGCAGGCGGAGCGGGGACTTAAATGAGCAGTTCTTC. Its protein is CASRRSGDLNEQFF.

The genes are TRBV7-8 and TRBJ1-3, with D uncertain. The germline CDR1 and CDR2 sequences are SGHVS and FQNEAQ. This CDR3 spans 16 amino acids. Trimming removed 2 bases at V and 2 bases at J, with 13 bases between. CDR3 residues: CASSLPDGNPGNTIYF. CDR3 DNA: TGTGCCAGCAGCTTACCAGACGGGAACCCTGGAAACACCATATATTTT.

The V gene is TRBV4-2, the J gene TRBJ1-4; 8 nucleotides agree with TRBD1. The V and J ends lost 0 bases and 5 bases, in that order; junction bases with no gene match: 5. CDR3 size: 16 residues. Germline values: CDR1 LGHNA, CDR2 YNFKEQ. The CDR3 loop reads CASSQDRGTGNEKLFF. The CDR3 nucleotides read TGTGCCAGCAGCCAAGATCGGGGGACAGGAAATGAAAAACTGTTTTTT.

For this clone: The sample carries other DNA sequences with the same CDR3. The gene calls are TRBV10-3 and TRBJ1-5, with D possibly matching TRBD1 (5 bases). This CDR3 has 15 residues. The germline V gene encodes CDR1 ENHRY and CDR2 SYGVKD. V lost 4 bases to trimming and J lost 0 bases, with 10 bases between them. The CDR3: CAISAGGNSNQPQHF. CDR3 in DNA: TGTGCCATCAGTGCGGGGGGGAATAGCAATCAGCCCCAGCATTTT.

The chain carries TRBV27 and TRBJ1-5, with TRBD1 matching 7 bases. The CDR3 has 14 amino acids. From germline, CDR1 is MNHEY and CDR2 SMNVEV (reference sequence). J lost 6 bases, V lost 3 bases, and 5 bases had no gene match. CDR3 nucleotides: TGTGCCAGCAGTTTCAGGCAGGGGGGTCAGCCCCAGCATTTT. Translated: CASSFRQGGQPQHF.